This paragraph covers one TCR beta chain sequence. Its antigen remains unknown. Sequencing was performed with immunoSEQ multiplex PCR; in TCRdb, only in-frame clones are kept and a portion is missing. Here the sample spans about 39,000 clones, over 75% being singletons. The source of the sample is a study of OX40 agonist ivuxolimab in advanced cancers. J lost 0 bases, V lost 3 bases, and 7 bases had no gene match. This CDR3 is 16 amino acids long. CDR1 SEHNR and CDR2 FQNEAQ come from the germline V gene (reference sequence). Study-wide points: Specificity for antigen went undetermined in the expanded peripheral T cells. Within 6 weeks, CD4+ and CD8+ blood T cells expanded clonally at 0.1 to 3.0 mg/kg.

The sequence derives from an adult with an advanced solid tumor such as melanoma, head and neck, liver or kidney cancer. V and J are TRBV7-9 and TRBJ2-7; 8 nucleotides align to TRBD2. The material was CD4+ or CD8+ T cells sorted from blood, obtained in a trial of the OX40 agonist ivuxolimab. The CDR3 protein is CASSFRASGHSYEQYF. The CDR3 DNA is TGTGCCAGCAGCTTTCGTGCTAGCGGGCACTCCTACGAGCAGTACTTC. Looking up the rest from reference TRBV7-9 and TRBJ2-7 gives the full variable domain: DTGVSQNPRHKITKRGQNVTFRCDPISEHNRLYWYRQTLGQGPEFLTYFQNEAQLEKSRLLSDRFSAERPKGSFSTLEIQRTEQGDSAMYLCASSFRASGHSYEQYFGPGTRLTVT.